The rows below give T cell receptor beta chains drawn from one sample of a study of blood T cells in healthy people across ages. TCRdb passed the 5' RACE reads through MiXCR, listing each CDR3 protein once. The sample has 1.5 million to 2 million distinct CDR3 sequences; around 50% are singletons. Sequencing was performed on blood. All receptors derive from a woman aged 40 to 55 in good health. Both conserved end residues are part of each CDR3. A D gene is named only where the DNA matches it firmly. Clone size is not always given. Where it is, it says once, few, many or a class for expanded clones.

d_call | clone_size | j_call | v_call | cdr3_aa | cdr3_nt
NA | NA | TRBJ2-7 | TRBV4-3 | CASSQEAQGSGYEQYF | TGCGCCAGCAGCCAAGAAGCCCAGGGGAGTGGCTACGAGCAGTACTTC
NA | NA | TRBJ1-4 | TRBV5-1 | CASRTDGGYANEKLFF | TGCGCCAGCAGAACGGACGGGGGGTATGCTAATGAAAAACTGTTTTTT
NA | few | TRBJ2-1 | TRBV3-1 | CASSLRPGGINEQFF | TGTGCCAGCAGCCTCCGCCCGGGCGGGATCAATGAGCAGTTCTTC
NA | NA | TRBJ2-5 | TRBV4-3 | CASSYWGRLREDEQYF | TGCGCCAGCAGCTACTGGGGACGTCTGCGAGAGGATGAGCAGTACTTC
NA | NA | TRBJ1-2 | TRBV12-3/TRBV12-4 | CASSYRVLGYGYTF | TGTGCCAGCAGTTACAGGGTTTTGGGCTATGGCTACACCTTC
TRBD1 | NA | TRBJ1-2 | TRBV20-1 | CSARAGGAGNGYTF | TGCAGTGCTAGAGCAGGGGGCGCAGGGAATGGCTACACCTTC
NA | NA | TRBJ2-7 | TRBV6-2/TRBV6-3 | CASRADVSGSYEQYF | TGTGCCAGCAGAGCCGACGTTAGCGGATCCTACGAGCAGTACTTC
NA | NA | TRBJ2-7 | TRBV7-6 | CASSSPPLTVPSEQYF | TGTGCCAGCAGCTCTCCCCCGTTGACAGTCCCCAGCGAGCAGTACTTC
NA | NA | TRBJ2-5 | TRBV18 | CASARETQYF | TGTGCCAGCGCCAGGGAGACCCAGTACTTC
NA | NA | TRBJ2-7 | TRBV12-3/TRBV12-4 | CASSPRRDTRYEQYF | TGTGCCAGCAGTCCGCGCCGGGACACTCGCTACGAGCAGTACTTC
TRBD1 | NA | TRBJ2-1 | TRBV6-2/TRBV6-3 | CARSKPGQGPRNEQFF | TGTGCCCGCAGTAAACCTGGACAGGGGCCCCGCAATGAGCAGTTCTTC
NA | once | TRBJ2-3 | TRBV6-6 | CASSYHAQVTDTQYF | TGTGCCAGCAGTTACCACGCGCAGGTGACAGATACGCAGTATTTT
NA | few | TRBJ2-7 | TRBV3-1 | CASSPRTAGEQYF | TGTGCCAGCAGCCCAAGGACCGCGGGCGAGCAGTACTTC
NA | few | TRBJ2-5 | TRBV2 | CASIGGTQETQYF | TGTGCCAGCATTGGGGGGACCCAAGAGACCCAGTACTTC
TRBD2 | NA | TRBJ2-3 | TRBV5-1 | CASSFTGGGAYTQYF | TGCGCCAGCAGCTTTACTGGCGGGGGGGCTTATACGCAGTATTTT
NA | NA | TRBJ2-6 | TRBV3-1 | CASSQDTGYGTSGANVLTF | TGTGCCAGCAGCCAAGATACAGGGTATGGAACGTCTGGGGCCAACGTCCTGACTTTC
NA | few | TRBJ1-2 | TRBV29-1 | CSVVQGTNYGYTF | TGCAGCGTTGTGCAGGGAACGAACTATGGCTACACCTTC
TRBD1 | NA | TRBJ1-2 | TRBV7-6 | CASSDSDRGRYGYTF | TGTGCCAGCAGCGATTCGGACAGGGGTCGGTATGGCTACACCTTC
NA | NA | TRBJ2-7 | TRBV7-2 | CASSLVGISSYEQYF | TGTGCCAGCAGCTTGGTGGGGATTAGCTCCTACGAGCAGTACTTC
TRBD1 | once | TRBJ1-5 | TRBV2 | CASSEDDRVQPQHF | TGTGCCAGCAGTGAAGATGACAGGGTTCAGCCCCAGCATTTT
TRBD2 | few | TRBJ2-1 | TRBV20-1 | CSALSGGARNEQFF | TGCAGTGCTCTTAGCGGGGGGGCAAGGAATGAGCAGTTCTTC
NA | few | TRBJ2-7 | TRBV27 | CASTPRRRGSYEQYF | TGTGCCAGCACCCCGAGAAGGAGGGGCTCCTACGAGCAGTACTTC
NA | NA | TRBJ2-7 | TRBV6-6 | CASSYRAGTYEQYF | TGTGCCAGCAGTTACAGGGCCGGGACCTACGAGCAGTACTTC
TRBD2 | few | TRBJ2-5 | TRBV20-1 | CSARVTAGEETQYF | TGCAGTGCTAGAGTCACAGCGGGGGAAGAGACCCAGTACTTC
TRBD2 | NA | TRBJ2-3 | TRBV20-1 | CSADDSGGRTDTQYF | TGCAGTGCGGACGATAGCGGGGGACGCACAGATACGCAGTATTTT
TRBD2 | NA | TRBJ2-5 | TRBV7-2 | CASSPRTGTSGYEQYF | TGTGCCAGCAGCCCTCGCACCGGGACTAGCGGGTATGAGCAGTACTTC
NA | few | TRBJ2-5 | TRBV6-6 | CASSYSTVSRETQYF | TGTGCCAGCAGTTACTCAACTGTGAGCCGGGAGACCCAGTACTTC
TRBD2 | NA | TRBJ2-2 | TRBV7-9 | CASSLTSVGELFF | TGTGCCAGCAGCTTAACTAGCGTCGGGGAGCTGTTTTTT